These 18 T cell receptor beta chains originate from one sample sequenced in a study of cytotoxic CD8 clonotypes in ibrutinib-treated CLL. Method: immunoSEQ multiplex PCR; TCRdb's copy keeps in-frame clones and lacks some. The sample lists about 130,000 clones, 75% to 90% occurring once. Specimen: PBMCs, collected after 24 months of ibrutinib treatment. These receptors came from a human donor with chronic lymphocytic leukemia.

V gene TRBV28 combines with J gene TRBJ2-2; D remains unclear. The CDR3 covers 12 residues. Per the germline V gene, CDR1 is MDHEN and CDR2 is SYDVKM. The CDR3 DNA reads TGTGCTTCATGTGGGGTGAACGGGGAGCTGTTTTTT. The encoded protein is CASCGVNGELFF. Supplemented by reference TRBV28 and TRBJ2-2, the full variable domain reads DVKVTQSSRYLVKRTGEKVFLECVQDMDHENMFWYRQDPGLGLRLIYFSYDVKMKEKGDIPEGYSVSREKKERFSLILESASTNQTSMYLCASCGVNGELFFGEGSRLTVL.

This rearrangement joins TRBV6-5 to TRBJ1-5; D remains unclear. The CDR3 loop spans 13 amino acids. Deletions cut 3 bases from V and 1 base from J, with 4 bases between. Germline V CDR1 and CDR2: MNHEY, SVGAGI. The CDR3 reads CASSYGSNQPQHF. As DNA, the CDR3 is TGTGCCAGCAGTTATGGCAGCAATCAGCCCCAGCATTTT.

This clone has more than one count but fewer than ten. The chain has TRBV19 and TRBJ2-1; D gene ambiguous. Trimming took 5 bases from V and 2 from J, leaving 10 bases between them. The CDR3 is 14 amino acids. The V gene's germline CDR1 is LNHDA and CDR2 SQIVND (reference sequence). The CDR3 region is CASSRATTYNEQFF. The CDR3 DNA reads as TGTGCCAGTAGTCGGGCGACGACCTACAATGAGCAGTTCTTC. Using reference TRBV19 and TRBJ2-1 for the parts outside the CDR3, the full variable domain is DGGITQSPKYLFRKEGQNVTLSCEQNLNHDAMYWYRQDPGQGLRLIYYSQIVNDFQKGDIAEGYSVSREKKESFPLTVTSAQKNPTAFYLCASSRATTYNEQFFGPGTRLTVL.

The V call is TRBV6-6, the J call TRBJ2-7; no clear D. Germline V gene lookup returns CDR1 MNHNY and CDR2 SVGAGI (reference sequence). The CDR3 runs 11 residues. Trimming pared 6 bases from V and 6 bases from J, leaving 9 bases between. The CDR3 reads CASSYGFEQYF. The DNA of the CDR3 is TGTGCCAGCAGCTACGGGTTCGAGCAGTACTTC.

The chain is built from TRBV21-1 and TRBJ2-7; TRBD2, as called in the table, went unchecked against the DNA. TRBV21-1 is tagged as a pseudogene. This CDR3 is built from 14 residues. The CDR3 DNA sequence: TGTGCCAGCAACCTTTTGCCGGTCTCCTACGAGCAGTACTTC. Protein: CASNLLPVSYEQYF.

The chain recombines TRBV27 with TRBJ2-7, with 9 bases fitting TRBD2. The CDR3 spans 16 residues. V lost 5 bases to trimming and J lost 0 bases; unmatched junction nucleotides: 8. The V gene's germline CDR1 is MNHEY and CDR2 SMNVEV (reference sequence). CDR3 protein: CASSTGAGGSSYEQYF. CDR3 bases: TGTGCCAGCAGTACCGGGGCGGGGGGGAGCTCCTACGAGCAGTACTTC.

As regards this clone: This specimen includes other DNA sequences encoding the same CDR3. The V gene is TRBV20-1, the J gene TRBJ2-5, with D perhaps TRBD2 (5 bases). The CDR3 consists of 11 residues. CDR1 is DFQATT and CDR2 is SNEGSKA in the germline V gene (reference sequence). Trimming took 6 bases from V and 4 from J, leaving 9 bases between them. The CDR3: CSARTGETQYF. The CDR3 nucleotides are TGCAGTGCAAGGACTGGAGAGACCCAGTACTTC.

The chain uses TRBV6-5 and TRBJ2-2; D is perhaps TRBD2 (5 bases). The CDR3 extends over 15 amino acids. V gave up 0 bases and J gave up 10 bases, with 15 bases separating them. Germline CDR1 MNHEY, CDR2 SVGAGI. The CDR3: CASSYSLERRAELFF. The CDR3 DNA reads as TGTGCCAGCAGTTACTCACTAGAAAGACGAGCGGAGCTGTTTTTT.

This clone was seen once. The chain carries TRBV27 and TRBJ1-2; D gene unclear. The germline gives CDR1 MNHEY, CDR2 SMNVEV (reference sequence). Trimming shortened V by 5 bases and J by 8 bases, and 15 bases separated the two germline ends. The CDR3 has 13 amino acids. The CDR3, as DNA: TGTGCCAGCAGTCCCGGCCCTCTCCGGGGCTACACCTTC. This gives the protein CASSPGPLRGYTF.

The chain has TRBV2 and TRBJ2-3, with TRBD2 matching over 8 bases. The CDR3 extends over 13 amino acids. The V gene's germline CDR1 is SNHLY and CDR2 FYNNEI. With 7 bases clipped from V and 10 bases from J, the junction kept 10 bases outside the gene matches. The CDR3 sequence: CASMHALAGPQYF. The CDR3, as DNA: TGTGCCAGCATGCACGCCCTAGCGGGTCCGCAGTATTTT.

This clone was counted between two and nine times. This sequence joins TRBV5-8 and TRBJ1-2; D not resolved. The CDR3 spans 15 residues. Germline V gene data show CDR1 as SGHTS and CDR2 as YDEGEE. V lost 5 bases and J lost 5, with 19 bases in between. The CDR3 nucleotides are TGTGCCAGCAGAAAATCGGCCCAAAACGCATATGGCTACACCTTC. It specifies CASRKSAQNAYGYTF.

This clone came up a few times. The chain joins TRBV7-7 to TRBJ2-5, with D unresolved. Germline CDR1 SSHAT, CDR2 FNYEAQ (reference sequence). The CDR3 has 14 amino acids. Between the trimmed V and J ends, which lost 1 base and 4 bases, there was a span of 10 bases. CDR3 nucleotide sequence: TGTGCCAGCAGCTTAGATGGCTACGGAGAGACCCAGTACTTC. Its protein product is CASSLDGYGETQYF. The whole variable domain, remainder taken from reference TRBV7-7 and TRBJ2-5, is GAGVSQSPRYKVTKRGQDVTLRCDPISSHATLYWYQQALGQGPEFLTYFNYEAQPDKSGLPSDRFSAERPEGSISTLTIQRTEQRDSAMYRCASSLDGYGETQYFGPGTRLLVL.

The chain combines TRBV9 with TRBJ2-7; D is ambiguous. The CDR3 is made up of 15 amino acids. Per germline, CDR1 SGDLS and CDR2 YYNGEE. Trimming removed 4 bases at V and 4 bases at J, with 18 bases between. The CDR3: CASSPAPGSFYEQYF. The DNA for the CDR3 is TGTGCCAGCAGCCCGGCCCCAGGATCTTTTTACGAGCAGTACTTC.

This clone was recorded at least ten times. The chain links TRBV4-1 to TRBJ2-1; D is perhaps TRBD2 (6 bases). From germline, CDR1 is MGHRA and CDR2 YSYEKL. This CDR3 region has 17 residues. V dropped 0 bases and J dropped 6 bases, with 18 bases sitting between them. The CDR3 is CASSQDGGGLRVNEQFF. The CDR3 coding sequence is TGCGCCAGCAGCCAAGACGGAGGAGGACTACGTGTCAATGAGCAGTTCTTC.

This chain joins TRBV15 and TRBJ2-2; 7 bases are shared with TRBD1. CDR1 is LNHNV and CDR2 is YYDKDF in the germline V gene (reference sequence). The CDR3 length is 15 residues. J lost 8 bases, V lost 3 bases, and 9 bases had no gene match. CDR3 residues: CATSRGQQRIGELFF. The DNA for the CDR3 is TGTGCCACCAGCAGGGGACAGCAACGGATAGGGGAGCTGTTTTTT.

This chain joins TRBV27 and TRBJ2-2; D unresolved. Trimming stripped 8 bases from V and 2 bases from J, with 18 bases between. This CDR3 is 16 amino acids long. Germline lookup yields CDR1 MNHEY and CDR2 SMNVEV (reference sequence). This CDR3 reads CASAARTELNTGELFF. CDR3 nucleotide sequence: TGTGCCAGCGCTGCCCGGACGGAACTCAACACCGGGGAGCTGTTTTTT.

This chain links TRBV2 with TRBJ2-7; 7 bases fit TRBD2. Germline V gene sequence: CDR1 SNHLY, CDR2 FYNNEI. This CDR3 has 14 amino acids. The V and J ends lost 7 bases and 4 bases, in that order; junction bases with no gene match: 10. CDR3 in DNA: TGTGCCAGCACCCCCCCGGGAGCGGGATACGAGCAGTACTTC. Protein product: CASTPPGAGYEQYF. The complete variable domain, with remaining parts taken from reference TRBV2 and TRBJ2-7, reads EPEVTQTPSHQVTQMGQEVILRCVPISNHLYFYWYRQILGQKVEFLVSFYNNEISEKSEIFDDQFSVERPDGSNFTLKIRSTKLEDSAMYFCASTPPGAGYEQYFGPGTRLTVT.

The CDR3 is CASSYTRLAGHNEQFF. CDR3 sequence (DNA): TGTGCCAGCAGTTACACCCGACTAGCGGGGCACAATGAGCAGTTCTTC. This rearrangement joins TRBV6-6 to TRBJ2-1, with 11 bases lining up with TRBD2. V dropped 2 bases and J dropped 5; count of bases not matched to a gene: 5. Germline V gene sequence: CDR1 MNHNY, CDR2 SVGAGI (reference sequence). This CDR3 has 16 residues.